This T cell receptor (beta chain) comes out of a study of glioma-infiltrating T cells. Trimming stripped 11 bases from V and 5 bases from J, with 22 bases between. The CDR3 loop spans 14 amino acids. Germline CDR1 MNHEY, CDR2 SMNVEV (reference sequence). TCR alpha and beta CDR3 regions were amplified from RNA using iRepertoire nested multiplex PCR. MiXCR was run by TCRdb on the multiplex PCR reads, yielding one entry per CDR3 protein. The sample lists about 200,000 distinct CDR3 sequences, 30% to 40% seen once, with just over 20% in the top ten. The chain employs TRBV27 and TRBJ2-7; D perhaps matches TRBD1 (6 bases). Material: glioma tissue, nonneoplastic brain tissue, or PBMCs (not recorded which). The receptor comes from a human donor with low-grade glioma or glioblastoma, undergoing nonglioma brain surgery, or in good health (not recorded which). The CDR3 region has the DNA TGTGCCGTAAGTATAGTAACAGGGTACCACGAGCAGTACTTC. Its translation: CAVSIVTGYHEQYF.